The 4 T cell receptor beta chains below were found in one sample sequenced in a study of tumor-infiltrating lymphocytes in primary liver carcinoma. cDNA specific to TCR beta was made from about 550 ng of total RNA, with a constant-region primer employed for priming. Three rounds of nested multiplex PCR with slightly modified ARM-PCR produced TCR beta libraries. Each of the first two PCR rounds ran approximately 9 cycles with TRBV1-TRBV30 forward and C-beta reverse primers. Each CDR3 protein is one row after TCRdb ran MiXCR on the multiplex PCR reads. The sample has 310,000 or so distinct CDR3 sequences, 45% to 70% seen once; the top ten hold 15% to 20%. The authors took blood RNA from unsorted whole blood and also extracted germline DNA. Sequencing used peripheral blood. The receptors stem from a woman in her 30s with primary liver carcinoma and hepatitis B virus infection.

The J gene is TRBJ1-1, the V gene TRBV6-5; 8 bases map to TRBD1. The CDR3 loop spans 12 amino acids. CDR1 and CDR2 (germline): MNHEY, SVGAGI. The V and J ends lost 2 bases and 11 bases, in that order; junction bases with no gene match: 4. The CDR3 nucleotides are TGTGCCAGCAGTTACCGGGGACAGGATGCTTTCTTT. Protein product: CASSYRGQDAFF.

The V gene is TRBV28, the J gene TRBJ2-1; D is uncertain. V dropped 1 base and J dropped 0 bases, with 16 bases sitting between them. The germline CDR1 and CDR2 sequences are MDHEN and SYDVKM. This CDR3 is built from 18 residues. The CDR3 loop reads CASSLSPRLTSSYNEQFF. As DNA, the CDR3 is TGTGCCAGCAGTTTATCGCCAAGACTGACGAGCTCCTACAATGAGCAGTTCTTC. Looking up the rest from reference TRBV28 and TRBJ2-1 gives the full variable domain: DVKVTQSSRYLVKRTGEKVFLECVQDMDHENMFWYRQDPGLGLRLIYFSYDVKMKEKGDIPEGYSVSREKKERFSLILESASTNQTSMYLCASSLSPRLTSSYNEQFFGPGTRLTVL.

CDR3 region: CASSYGTDRGFVTEAFF. CDR3 coding DNA: TGTGCCAGCAGTTACGGGACCGACAGGGGATTCGTCACTGAAGCTTTCTTT. V and J are TRBV6-6 and TRBJ1-1, with 8 positions matching TRBD1. The CDR3 has 17 residues. J was trimmed by 4 bases and V by 2 bases; bases with no gene match: 12. Germline V lookup: CDR1 MNHNY, CDR2 SVGAGI (reference sequence).

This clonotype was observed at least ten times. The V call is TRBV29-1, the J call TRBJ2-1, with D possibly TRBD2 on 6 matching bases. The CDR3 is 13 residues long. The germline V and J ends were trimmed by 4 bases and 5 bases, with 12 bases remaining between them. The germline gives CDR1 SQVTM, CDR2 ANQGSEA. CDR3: CSVGGLYHNEQFF. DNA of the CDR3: TGCAGCGTTGGGGGACTGTACCACAATGAGCAGTTCTTC.